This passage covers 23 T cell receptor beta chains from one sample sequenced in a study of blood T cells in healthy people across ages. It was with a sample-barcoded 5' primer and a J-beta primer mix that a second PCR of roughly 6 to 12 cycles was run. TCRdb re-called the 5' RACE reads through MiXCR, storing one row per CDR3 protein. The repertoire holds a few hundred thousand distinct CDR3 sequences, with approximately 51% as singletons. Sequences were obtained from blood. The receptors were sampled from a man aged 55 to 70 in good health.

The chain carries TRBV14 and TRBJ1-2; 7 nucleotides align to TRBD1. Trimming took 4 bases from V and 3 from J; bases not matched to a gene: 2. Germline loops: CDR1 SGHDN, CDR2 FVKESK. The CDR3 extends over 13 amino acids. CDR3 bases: TGTGCCAGCAGCCCGGGACAGCACTATGGCTACACCTTC. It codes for CASSPGQHYGYTF.

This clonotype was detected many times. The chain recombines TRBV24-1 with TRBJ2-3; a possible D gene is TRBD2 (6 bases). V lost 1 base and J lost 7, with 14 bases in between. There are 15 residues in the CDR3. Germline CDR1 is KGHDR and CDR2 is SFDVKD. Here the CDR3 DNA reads TGTGCCACCAGTGATTTCGCTAGGGGAGGACATACGCAGTATTTT. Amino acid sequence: CATSDFARGGHTQYF.

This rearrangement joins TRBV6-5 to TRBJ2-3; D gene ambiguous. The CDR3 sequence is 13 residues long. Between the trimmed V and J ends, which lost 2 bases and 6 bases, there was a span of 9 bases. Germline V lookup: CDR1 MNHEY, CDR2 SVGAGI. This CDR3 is CASSYDPRDTQYF. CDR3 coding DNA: TGTGCCAGCAGTTACGACCCTAGGGATACGCAGTATTTT.

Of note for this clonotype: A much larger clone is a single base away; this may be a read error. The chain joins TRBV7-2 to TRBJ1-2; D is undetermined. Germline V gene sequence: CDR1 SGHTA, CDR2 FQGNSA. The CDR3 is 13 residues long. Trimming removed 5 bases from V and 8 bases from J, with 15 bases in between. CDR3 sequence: CASSRDGFVGYTF. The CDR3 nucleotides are TGTGCCAGCAGCCGAGACGGGTTCGTGGGCTACACCTTC.

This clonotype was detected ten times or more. CDR3 nucleotide sequence: TGTGCCAGCACCCGGACAGCCGATAACTATGGCTACACCTTC. Encoded protein: CASTRTADNYGYTF. The rearrangement uses TRBV3-1 and TRBJ1-2; D may be TRBD1 (6 bases). Trimming took off 7 bases at V and 1 base at J, with 13 bases between the two ends. This CDR3 is 14 amino acids long. Germline CDR1 LGHDT, CDR2 YNNKEL (reference sequence). The variable domain in full, with the rest retrieved from reference TRBV3-1 and TRBJ1-2, is DTAVSQTPKYLVTQMGNDKSIKCEQNLGHDTMYWYKQDSKKFLKIMFSYNNKELIINETVPNRFSPKSPDKAHLNLHINSLELGDSAVYFCASTRTADNYGYTFGSGTRLTVV.

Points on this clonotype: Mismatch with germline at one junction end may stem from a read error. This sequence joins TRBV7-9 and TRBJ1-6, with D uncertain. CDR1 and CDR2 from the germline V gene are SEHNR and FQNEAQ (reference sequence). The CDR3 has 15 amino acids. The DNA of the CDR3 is TGTGCCAGCAGCTTAGGGTCGGCAAAGAATTCACCCCACCACTTT. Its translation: CASSLGSAKNSPHHF.

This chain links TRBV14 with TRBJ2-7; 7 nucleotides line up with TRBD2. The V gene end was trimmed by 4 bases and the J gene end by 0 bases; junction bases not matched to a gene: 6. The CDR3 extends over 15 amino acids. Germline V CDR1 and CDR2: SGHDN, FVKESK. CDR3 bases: TGTGCCAGCAGCCCGGCTAGCGGTAGCTCCTACGAGCAGTACTTC. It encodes CASSPASGSSYEQYF.

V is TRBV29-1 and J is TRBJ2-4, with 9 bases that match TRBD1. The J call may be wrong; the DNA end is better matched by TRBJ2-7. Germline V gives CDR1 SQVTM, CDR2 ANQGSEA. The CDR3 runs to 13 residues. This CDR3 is CSATWDRAYEQYF. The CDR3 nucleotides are TGCAGCGCCACCTGGGACAGGGCCTACGAGCAGTACTTC.

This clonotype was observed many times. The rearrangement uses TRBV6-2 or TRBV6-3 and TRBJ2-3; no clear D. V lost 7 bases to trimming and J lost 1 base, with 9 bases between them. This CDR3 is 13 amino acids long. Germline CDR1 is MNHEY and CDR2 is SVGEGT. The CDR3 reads CASTLERTDTQYF. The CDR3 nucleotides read TGTGCCAGCACTCTTGAACGCACAGATACGCAGTATTTT.

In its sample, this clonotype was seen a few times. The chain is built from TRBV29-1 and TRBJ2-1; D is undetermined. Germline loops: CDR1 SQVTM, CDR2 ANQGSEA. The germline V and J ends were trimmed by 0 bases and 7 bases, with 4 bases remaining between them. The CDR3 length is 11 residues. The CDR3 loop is CSVEENNEQFF. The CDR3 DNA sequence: TGCAGCGTTGAAGAAAATAATGAGCAGTTCTTC.

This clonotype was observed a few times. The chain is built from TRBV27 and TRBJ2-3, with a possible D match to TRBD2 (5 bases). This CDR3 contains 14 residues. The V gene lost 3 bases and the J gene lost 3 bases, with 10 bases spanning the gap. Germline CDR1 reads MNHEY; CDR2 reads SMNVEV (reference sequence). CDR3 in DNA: TGTGCCAGCAGTTTTGAGGGTGGAACAGATACGCAGTATTTT. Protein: CASSFEGGTDTQYF.

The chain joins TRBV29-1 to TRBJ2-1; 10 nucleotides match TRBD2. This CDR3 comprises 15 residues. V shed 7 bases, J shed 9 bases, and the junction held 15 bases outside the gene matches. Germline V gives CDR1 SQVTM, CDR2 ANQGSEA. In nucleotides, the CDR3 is TGCAGCGCCCCCTTACTAGCGGGATATACCGGTGAGCAGTTCTTC. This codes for CSAPLLAGYTGEQFF.

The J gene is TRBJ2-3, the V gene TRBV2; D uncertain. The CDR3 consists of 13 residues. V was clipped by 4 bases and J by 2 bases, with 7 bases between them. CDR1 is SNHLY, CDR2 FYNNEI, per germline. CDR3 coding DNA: TGTGCCAGCAGTGCCGTAACCACAGATACGCAGTATTTT. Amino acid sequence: CASSAVTTDTQYF.

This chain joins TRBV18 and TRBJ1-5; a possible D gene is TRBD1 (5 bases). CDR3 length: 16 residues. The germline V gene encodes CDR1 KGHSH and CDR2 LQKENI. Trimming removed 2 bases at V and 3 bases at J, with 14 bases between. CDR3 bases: TGTGCCAGCTCACCAGGGGACCGAAATCTCAATCAGCCCCAGCATTTT. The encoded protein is CASSPGDRNLNQPQHF.

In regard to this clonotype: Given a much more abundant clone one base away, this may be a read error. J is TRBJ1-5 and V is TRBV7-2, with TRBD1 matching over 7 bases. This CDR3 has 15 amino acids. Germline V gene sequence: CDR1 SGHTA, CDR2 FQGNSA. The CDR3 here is CANSEGQWDNQPQHF. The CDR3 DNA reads TGTGCCAACAGCGAGGGACAGTGGGACAATCAGCCCCAGCATTTT.

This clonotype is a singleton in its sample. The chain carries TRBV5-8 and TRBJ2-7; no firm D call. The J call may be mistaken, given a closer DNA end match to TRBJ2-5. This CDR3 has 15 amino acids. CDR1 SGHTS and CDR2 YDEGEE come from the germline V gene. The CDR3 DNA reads TGTGCCAGCAGAAAAGAGATCATTGGTGCGGAGACCCAGTACTTC. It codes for CASRKEIIGAETQYF.

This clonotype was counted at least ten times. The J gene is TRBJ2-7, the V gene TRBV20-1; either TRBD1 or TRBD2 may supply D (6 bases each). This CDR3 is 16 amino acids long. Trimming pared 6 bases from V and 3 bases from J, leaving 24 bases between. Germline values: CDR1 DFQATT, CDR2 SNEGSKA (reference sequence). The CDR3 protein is CSAGGGQTNSVYEQYF. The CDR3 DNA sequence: TGCAGTGCCGGGGGCGGCCAAACAAATTCAGTCTACGAGCAGTACTTC.

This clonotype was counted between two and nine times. CDR3 bases: TGTGCCAGCAGTACCCGTTACAGGACTGAAGCTTTCTTT. Amino acids: CASSTRYRTEAFF. The chain recombines TRBV28 with TRBJ1-1, with a tentative D call TRBD1 (5 bases). V lost 5 bases, J lost 5 bases, and 12 bases lay in between. Per germline, CDR1 MDHEN and CDR2 SYDVKM. This CDR3 has 13 amino acids.

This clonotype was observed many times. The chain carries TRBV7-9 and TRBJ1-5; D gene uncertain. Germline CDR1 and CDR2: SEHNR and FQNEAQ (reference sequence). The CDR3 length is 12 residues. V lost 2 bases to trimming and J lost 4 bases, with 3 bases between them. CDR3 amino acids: CASSLMNQPQHF. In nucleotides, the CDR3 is TGTGCCAGCAGCTTAATGAATCAGCCCCAGCATTTT. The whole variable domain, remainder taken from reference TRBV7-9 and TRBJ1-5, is DTGVSQNPRHKITKRGQNVTFRCDPISEHNRLYWYRQTLGQGPEFLTYFQNEAQLEKSRLLSDRFSAERPKGSFSTLEIQRTEQGDSAMYLCASSLMNQPQHFGDGTRLSIL.

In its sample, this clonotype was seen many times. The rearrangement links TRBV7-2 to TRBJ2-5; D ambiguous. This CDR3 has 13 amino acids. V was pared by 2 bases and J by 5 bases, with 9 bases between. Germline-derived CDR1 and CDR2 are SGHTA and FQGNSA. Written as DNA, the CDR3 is TGTGCCAGCAGCTTACAATTTGGCGAGACCCAGTACTTC. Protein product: CASSLQFGETQYF.

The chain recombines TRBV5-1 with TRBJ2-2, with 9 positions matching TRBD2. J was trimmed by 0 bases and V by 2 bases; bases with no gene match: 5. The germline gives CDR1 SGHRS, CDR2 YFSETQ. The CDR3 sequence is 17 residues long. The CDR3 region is CASSFAGGSPNTGELFF. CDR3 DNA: TGCGCCAGCAGCTTTGCGGGAGGGTCTCCGAACACCGGGGAGCTGTTTTTT. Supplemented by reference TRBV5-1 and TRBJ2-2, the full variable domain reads KAGVTQTPRYLIKTRGQQVTLSCSPISGHRSVSWYQQTPGQGLQFLFEYFSETQRNKGNFPGRFSGRQFSNSRSEMNVSTLELGDSALYLCASSFAGGSPNTGELFFGEGSRLTVL.

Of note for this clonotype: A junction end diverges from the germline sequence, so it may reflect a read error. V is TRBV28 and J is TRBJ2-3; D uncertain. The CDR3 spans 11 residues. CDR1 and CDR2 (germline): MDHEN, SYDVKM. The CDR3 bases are TGTGCCTGCAGTCGGCGAGATACGCAGTATTTT. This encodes CACSRRDTQYF. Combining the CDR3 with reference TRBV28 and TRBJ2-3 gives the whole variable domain DVKVTQSSRYLVKRTGEKVFLECVQDMDHENMFWYRQDPGLGLRLIYFSYDVKMKEKGDIPEGYSVSREKKERFSLILESASTNQTSMYLCACSRRDTQYFGPGTRLTVL.

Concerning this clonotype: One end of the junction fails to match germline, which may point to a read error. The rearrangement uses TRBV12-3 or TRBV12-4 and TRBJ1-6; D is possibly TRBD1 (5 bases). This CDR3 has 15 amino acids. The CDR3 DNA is TGTGCCAGCAATTTAGGTGGGCCTGGGGGTTCACCCCTCCACTTT. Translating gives CASNLGGPGGSPLHF.